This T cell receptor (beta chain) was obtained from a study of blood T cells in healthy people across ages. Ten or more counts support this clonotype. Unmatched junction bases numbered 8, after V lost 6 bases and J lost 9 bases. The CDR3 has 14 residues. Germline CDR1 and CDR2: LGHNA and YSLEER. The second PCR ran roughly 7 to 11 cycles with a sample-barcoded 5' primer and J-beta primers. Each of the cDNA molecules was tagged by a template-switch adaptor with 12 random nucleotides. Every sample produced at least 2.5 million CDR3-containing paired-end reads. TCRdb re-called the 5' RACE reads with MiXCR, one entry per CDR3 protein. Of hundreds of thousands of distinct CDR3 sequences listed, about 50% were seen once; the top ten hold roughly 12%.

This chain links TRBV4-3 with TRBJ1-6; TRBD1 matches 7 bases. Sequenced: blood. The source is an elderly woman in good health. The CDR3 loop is CASSPGTESSPLHF. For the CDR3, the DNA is TGCGCCAGCAGTCCCGGGACAGAGTCTTCACCCCTCCACTTT.